The 20 T cell receptor beta chains reported below all come from one sample, sequenced in a study of beta chain features in type 1 diabetes. The study reverse transcribed the entire isolated RNA, so it sequenced expressed TCRB transcripts. The data were produced by immunoSEQ multiplex PCR, yet TCRdb's version contains in-frame clones alone and is incomplete. The table has hundreds of thousands of clones, about 29% seen once. The sequencing sample was made of naive CD4+ T cells from blood. All receptors come from a young man in good health.

The chain is built from TRBV30 and TRBJ1-2, with D possibly being TRBD1 (5 bases). Trimming pared 4 bases from V and 3 bases from J, leaving 12 bases between. This CDR3 region has 13 residues. Germline CDR1 GTSNPN, CDR2 SVGIG (reference sequence). CDR3 residues: CAWMRDGDYGYTF. CDR3 nucleotide sequence: TGTGCCTGGATGAGGGACGGGGACTATGGCTACACCTTC.

This clone was detected only a few times. V gene TRBV10-3 combines with J gene TRBJ2-4; TRBD2 matches at 7 bases. CDR1 and CDR2 from the germline V gene are ENHRY and SYGVKD. V trimming: 4 bases; J trimming: 1 base; junction bases outside the gene matches: 13. The CDR3 spans 18 residues. The CDR3 bases are TGTGCCATCAGTGCAGGAGCTAGCGGCGGCCCGGCCAAAAACATTCAGTACTTC. Protein sequence: CAISAGASGGPAKNIQYF.

As to this clone: A read error may produce the germline difference seen at one junction end. The genes are TRBV7-7 and TRBJ2-5; D is possibly TRBD1 (5 bases). Germline CDR1 is SSHAT and CDR2 is FNYEAQ (reference sequence). The CDR3 loop spans 14 amino acids. The chain's CDR3 is CASSLPGRQETQYF. The DNA for the CDR3 is TGTGCTAGCAGCTTACCAGGGCGTCAAGAGACCCAGTACTTC.

A few counts support this clone. Here the CDR3 reads CASSSFGLAGVYEQYF. In DNA form, the CDR3 reads TGTGCCAGCAGCTCATTTGGACTAGCGGGTGTCTACGAGCAGTACTTC. This rearrangement joins TRBV7-9 to TRBJ2-7; 11 nucleotides match TRBD2. The ends lost 4 bases at V and 3 bases at J; junction bases unmatched: 8. The CDR3 loop spans 16 amino acids. Germline CDR1 reads SEHNR; CDR2 reads FQNEAQ (reference sequence).

The J gene is TRBJ1-5, the V gene TRBV7-2, with TRBD1 as a possible D gene (5 bases). V gave up 1 base and J gave up 0 bases, with 13 bases separating them. Germline V lookup: CDR1 SGHTA, CDR2 FQGNSA. The CDR3 has 17 residues. CDR3 coding DNA: TGTGCCAGCAGCTTAGAAGCTGGCAGGGTTAGCAATCAGCCCCAGCATTTT. Residues: CASSLEAGRVSNQPQHF.

J is TRBJ2-5 and V is TRBV19; 13 bases are shared with TRBD2. Per the germline V gene, CDR1 is LNHDA and CDR2 is SQIVND (reference sequence). The CDR3 has 15 amino acids. J lost 7 bases, V lost 7 bases, and 9 bases had no gene match. Here the CDR3 DNA reads TGTGCCAGTACCGCACTAGCGGGAGGGCCGGGGACCCAGTACTTC. It codes for CASTALAGGPGTQYF.

This chain joins TRBV9 and TRBJ2-5; D is undetermined. V dropped 0 bases and J dropped 2 bases, with 8 bases sitting between them. The length of the CDR3 is 14 residues. Per germline, CDR1 SGDLS and CDR2 YYNGEE. CDR3 residues: CASSVGPHQETQYF. The CDR3 DNA reads as TGTGCCAGCAGCGTAGGCCCTCATCAAGAGACCCAGTACTTC.

This clone turned up a few times. The CDR3 DNA is TGTGCCAGCAGCTTATCCCTAGCGGTCATCAATGAGCAGTTCTTC. It codes for CASSLSLAVINEQFF. This chain joins TRBV7-2 and TRBJ2-1; 7 bases are shared with TRBD2. This CDR3 comprises 15 residues. Germline V gene lookup returns CDR1 SGHTA and CDR2 FQGNSA. The ends lost 2 bases at V and 6 bases at J; junction bases unmatched: 7.

V usage is TRBV9 and J usage is TRBJ2-1; the D gene is possibly TRBD2 (5 bases). Germline lookup yields CDR1 SGDLS and CDR2 YYNGEE. This CDR3 is built from 14 residues. V lost 4 bases to trimming and J lost 0 bases, with 8 bases between them. For the CDR3, the DNA is TGTGCCAGCAGCCTCCGGGGCTCCTACAATGAGCAGTTCTTC. Protein sequence: CASSLRGSYNEQFF.

This clone was picked up a small number of times. CDR3 amino acids: CAWSRRDRESTDTQYF. CDR3 DNA: TGTGCCTGGAGTCGCCGGGACAGGGAGAGCACAGATACGCAGTATTTT. This chain connects TRBV30 to TRBJ2-3; 9 bases fit TRBD1. CDR1 GTSNPN and CDR2 SVGIG come from the germline V gene (reference sequence). CDR3 size: 16 residues. The J segment lost 0 bases and the V segment lost 2 bases, leaving 6 bases of the junction unmatched.

This clone has just a few counts. The chain combines TRBV29-1 with TRBJ2-3; tentatively, D is TRBD2 (6 bases). The germline V gene encodes CDR1 SQVTM and CDR2 ANQGSEA. Trimming removed 0 bases from V and 5 bases from J, with 9 bases in between. This CDR3 spans 13 amino acids. The CDR3 loop is CSVEDGRGDTQYF. The CDR3 DNA follows: TGCAGCGTTGAAGACGGGAGAGGAGATACGCAGTATTTT.

The V gene is TRBV10-3, the J gene TRBJ2-5; 10 bases map to TRBD1. CDR1 and CDR2 (germline): ENHRY, SYGVKD. V trimming: 7 bases; J trimming: 7 bases; junction bases outside the gene matches: 9. The CDR3 extends over 14 amino acids. The CDR3 coding sequence is TGTGCCATCAAAGGGACAGGGGAATTGTTGACCCAGTACTTC. Encoded protein: CAIKGTGELLTQYF.

This sequence joins TRBV7-2 and TRBJ2-3; D not certain. Trimming cost V 1 base and J 2 bases, with 7 bases left between them. From germline, CDR1 is SGHTA and CDR2 FQGNSA. This CDR3 has 14 residues. The CDR3 reads CASSLEAFTDTQYF. In DNA form, the CDR3 reads TGTGCCAGCAGCTTAGAGGCCTTCACAGATACGCAGTATTTT.

V and J are TRBV5-4 and TRBJ1-2; D gene unclear. Trimming left V 0 bases short and J 3 bases short, with 3 bases between. The length of the CDR3 is 12 residues. Germline values: CDR1 SGHNT, CDR2 YYREEE (reference sequence). CDR3 nucleotide sequence: TGTGCCAGCAGCTTGGGATACTATGGCTACACCTTC. Its protein is CASSLGYYGYTF.

V and J are TRBV10-3 and TRBJ2-7; 10 bases are a match to TRBD1. V gave up 3 bases and J gave up 6 bases; unmatched junction bases: 8. This CDR3 region has 15 residues. Per the germline V gene, CDR1 is ENHRY and CDR2 is SYGVKD. CDR3 loop: CAISDPRDRGPEQYF. The CDR3 nucleotides read TGTGCCATCAGTGACCCCCGGGACAGGGGTCCCGAGCAGTACTTC.

The chain combines TRBV4-1 with TRBJ1-4, with D possibly being TRBD1 (6 bases). CDR3 length: 14 amino acids. Trimming left V 6 bases short and J 5 bases short, with 13 bases between. Germline CDR1 reads MGHRA; CDR2 reads YSYEKL. This CDR3 reads CASRPTGGNEKLFF. The DNA of the CDR3 is TGCGCCAGCAGACCGACAGGAGGGAATGAAAAACTGTTTTTT.

In this sample, this clone turned up a few times. The rearrangement joins TRBV11-2 to TRBJ1-1; D is unclear. Germline V gene data show CDR1 as SGHAT and CDR2 as FQNNGV. This CDR3 is built from 15 residues. V lost 3 bases to trimming and J lost 0 bases, with 11 bases between them. The DNA for the CDR3 is TGTGCCAGCAGCTTCTCCACGTACATGAACACTGAAGCTTTCTTT. It translates to CASSFSTYMNTEAFF.

This clone was recorded once. The V gene is TRBV19, the J gene TRBJ2-1, with 7 bases matching TRBD2. The CDR3 extends over 15 amino acids. V was pared by 4 bases and J by 6 bases, with 9 bases of the junction left unmatched. Germline values: CDR1 LNHDA, CDR2 SQIVND (reference sequence). CDR3: CASSNQRGLFNEQFF. In DNA form, the CDR3 reads TGTGCCAGTAGTAACCAGCGGGGCCTATTCAATGAGCAGTTCTTC.

Regarding this clone: This sample includes further DNA sequences coding for the same CDR3. The chain links TRBV30 to TRBJ2-7; 10 bases align to TRBD2. Germline V gives CDR1 GTSNPN, CDR2 SVGIG (reference sequence). This CDR3 has 13 amino acids. Trimming took 3 bases from V and 3 from J; bases not matched to a gene: 2. The CDR3 bases are TGTGCCTGGAGCCTAGCGGGAGTCTACGAGCAGTACTTC. Translated, it gives CAWSLAGVYEQYF.

The chain links TRBV6-1 to TRBJ2-4; D gene unclear. There are 17 residues in the CDR3. CDR1 and CDR2 from the germline V gene are MNHNS and SASEGT. Trimming cost V 3 bases and J 0 bases, with 15 bases left between them. The CDR3 coding sequence is TGTGCCAGCAGTGACAGACGTCAGCTCTTAGCCAAAAACATTCAGTACTTC. Protein: CASSDRRQLLAKNIQYF.